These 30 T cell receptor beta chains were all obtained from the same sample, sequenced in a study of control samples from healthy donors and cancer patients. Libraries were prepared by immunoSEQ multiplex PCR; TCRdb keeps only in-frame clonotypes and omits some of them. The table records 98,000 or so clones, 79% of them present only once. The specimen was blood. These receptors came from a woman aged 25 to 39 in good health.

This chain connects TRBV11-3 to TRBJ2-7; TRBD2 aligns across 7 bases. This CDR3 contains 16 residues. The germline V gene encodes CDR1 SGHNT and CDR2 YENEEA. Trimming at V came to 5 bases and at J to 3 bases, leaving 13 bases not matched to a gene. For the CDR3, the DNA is TGTGCCAGCAGCCAGGTGTTGGGGGGGAGTGACTACGAGCAGTACTTC. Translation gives CASSQVLGGSDYEQYF.

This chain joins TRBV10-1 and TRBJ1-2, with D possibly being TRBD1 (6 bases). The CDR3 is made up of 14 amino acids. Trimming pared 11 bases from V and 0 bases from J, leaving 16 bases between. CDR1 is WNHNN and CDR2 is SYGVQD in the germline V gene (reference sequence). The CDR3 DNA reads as TGCGCCTCCGGGGGGGGCAGTTCTAACTATGGCTACACCTTC. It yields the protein CASGGGSSNYGYTF.

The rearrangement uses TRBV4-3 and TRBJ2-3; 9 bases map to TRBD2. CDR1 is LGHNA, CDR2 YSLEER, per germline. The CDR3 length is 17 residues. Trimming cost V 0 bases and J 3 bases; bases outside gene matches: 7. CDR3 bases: TGCGCCAGCAGCCAAGATCGGGCGGGGGGGCCTACAGATACGCAGTATTTT. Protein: CASSQDRAGGPTDTQYF.

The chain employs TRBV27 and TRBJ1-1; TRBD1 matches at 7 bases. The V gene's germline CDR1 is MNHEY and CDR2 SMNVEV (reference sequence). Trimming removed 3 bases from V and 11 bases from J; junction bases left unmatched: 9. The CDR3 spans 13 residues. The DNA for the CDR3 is TGTGCCAGCAGTTTCCGGGACAGTTCAGTCGCTTTCTTT. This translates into CASSFRDSSVAFF.

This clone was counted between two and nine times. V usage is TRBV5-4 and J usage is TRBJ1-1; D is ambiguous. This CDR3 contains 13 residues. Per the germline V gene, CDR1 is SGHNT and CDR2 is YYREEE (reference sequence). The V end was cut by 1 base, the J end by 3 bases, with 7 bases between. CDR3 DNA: TGTGCCAGCAGCTTGAAAGGGTACACTGAAGCTTTCTTT. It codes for CASSLKGYTEAFF.

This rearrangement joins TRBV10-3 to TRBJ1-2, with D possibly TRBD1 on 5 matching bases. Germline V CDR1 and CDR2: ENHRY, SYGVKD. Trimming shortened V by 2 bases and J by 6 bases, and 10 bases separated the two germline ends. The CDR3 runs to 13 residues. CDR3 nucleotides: TGTGCCATCAGTGAGCGCAGGGAGGATGGCTACACCTTC. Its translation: CAISERREDGYTF.

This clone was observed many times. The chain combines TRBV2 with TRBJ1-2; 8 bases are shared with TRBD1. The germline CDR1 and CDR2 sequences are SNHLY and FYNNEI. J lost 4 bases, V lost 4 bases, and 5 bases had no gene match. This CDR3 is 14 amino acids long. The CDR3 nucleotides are TGTGCCAGCAGTGTCAGGGGGCAGGGCTATGGCTACACCTTC. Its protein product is CASSVRGQGYGYTF.

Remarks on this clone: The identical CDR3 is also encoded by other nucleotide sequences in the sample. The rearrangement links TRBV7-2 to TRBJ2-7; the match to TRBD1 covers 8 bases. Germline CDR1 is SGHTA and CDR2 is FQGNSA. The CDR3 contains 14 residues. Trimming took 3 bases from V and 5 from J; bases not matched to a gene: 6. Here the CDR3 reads CASSLLDRADEQYF. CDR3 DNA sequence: TGTGCCAGCAGCTTGCTGGACAGGGCCGACGAGCAGTACTTC.

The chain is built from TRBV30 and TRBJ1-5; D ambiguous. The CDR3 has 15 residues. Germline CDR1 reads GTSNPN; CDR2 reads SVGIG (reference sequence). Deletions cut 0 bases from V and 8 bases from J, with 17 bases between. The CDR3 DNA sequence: TGTGCCTGGAGTGTACGGAATCCCGCGGAGGAGCCCCAGCATTTT. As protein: CAWSVRNPAEEPQHF.

The CDR3 coding sequence is TGTGCCAGCAACAGTGGGGGTGGAGTTGAAGAGACCCAGTACTTC. It specifies CASNSGGGVEETQYF. The J gene is TRBJ2-5, the V gene TRBV9; D is possibly TRBD1 or TRBD2 (5 bases each). With 6 bases removed from V and 3 bases from J, the gap between germline ends came to 18 bases. The length of the CDR3 is 15 residues. Germline V gene data show CDR1 as SGDLS and CDR2 as YYNGEE.

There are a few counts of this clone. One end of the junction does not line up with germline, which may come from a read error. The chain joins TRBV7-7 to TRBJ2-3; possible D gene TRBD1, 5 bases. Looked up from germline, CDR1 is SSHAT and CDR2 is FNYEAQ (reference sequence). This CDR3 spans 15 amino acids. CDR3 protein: CASSLGLGETDTQYF. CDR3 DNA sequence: TGTGCTAGCAGCTTAGGGTTAGGGGAAACAGATACGCAGTATTTT.

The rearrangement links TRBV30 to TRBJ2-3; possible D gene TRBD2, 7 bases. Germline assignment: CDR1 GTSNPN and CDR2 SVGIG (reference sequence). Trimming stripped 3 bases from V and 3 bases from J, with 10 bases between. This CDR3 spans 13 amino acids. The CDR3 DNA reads TGTGCCTGGAGGGGAGGGGGGACAGATACGCAGTATTTT. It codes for CAWRGGGTDTQYF.

DNA for the CDR3: TGCGCCAGCAGCCAAGATCAGGTGAGGGCGTACAATGAGCAGTTCTTC. It is translated as CASSQDQVRAYNEQFF. J is TRBJ2-1 and V is TRBV4-1, with a weak D call TRBD2 (5 bases). CDR3 length: 16 residues. V was trimmed by 0 bases and J by 4 bases, leaving 13 bases between them. Per the germline V gene, CDR1 is MGHRA and CDR2 is YSYEKL.

CDR3 nucleotides: TGTGCCAGCAGCGTAGAAGGGGCAGTCTCTTCACCCCTCCACTTT. It specifies CASSVEGAVSSPLHF. V and J are TRBV9 and TRBJ1-6, with D possibly matching TRBD1 (5 bases). V was cut by 0 bases and J by 9 bases, with 13 bases left in between. CDR1 and CDR2 (germline): SGDLS, YYNGEE. This CDR3 spans 15 amino acids.

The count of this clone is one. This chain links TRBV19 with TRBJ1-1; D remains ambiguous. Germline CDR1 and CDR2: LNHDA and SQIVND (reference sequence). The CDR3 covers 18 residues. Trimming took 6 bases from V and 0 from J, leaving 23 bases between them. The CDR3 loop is CASRTLVGVGVMNTEAFF. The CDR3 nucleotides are TGTGCCAGTAGGACATTGGTCGGGGTCGGGGTGATGAACACTGAAGCTTTCTTT.

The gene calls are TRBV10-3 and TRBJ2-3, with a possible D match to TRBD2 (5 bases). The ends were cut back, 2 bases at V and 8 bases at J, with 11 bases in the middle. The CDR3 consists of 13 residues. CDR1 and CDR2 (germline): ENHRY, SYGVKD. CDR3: CAISEPGSITQYF. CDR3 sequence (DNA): TGTGCCATCAGTGAGCCGGGGTCAATTACGCAGTATTTT.

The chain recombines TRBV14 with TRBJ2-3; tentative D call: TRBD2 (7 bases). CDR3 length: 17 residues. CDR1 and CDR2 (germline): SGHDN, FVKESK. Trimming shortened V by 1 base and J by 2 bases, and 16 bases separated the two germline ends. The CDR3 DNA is TGTGCCAGCAGCCAAGGAGGCGGGGGCCGAACCACAGATACGCAGTATTTT. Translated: CASSQGGGGRTTDTQYF. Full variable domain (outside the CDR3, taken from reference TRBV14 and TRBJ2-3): EAGVTQFPSHSVIEKGQTVTLRCDPISGHDNLYWYRRVMGKEIKFLLHFVKESKQDESGMPNNRFLAERTGGTYSTLKVQPAELEDSGVYFCASSQGGGGRTTDTQYFGPGTRLTVL.

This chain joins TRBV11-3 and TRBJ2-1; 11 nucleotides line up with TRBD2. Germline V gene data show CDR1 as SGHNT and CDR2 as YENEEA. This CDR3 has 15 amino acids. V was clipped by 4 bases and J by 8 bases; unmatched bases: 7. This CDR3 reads CASSSLAGGLDEQFF. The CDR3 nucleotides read TGTGCCAGCAGCTCCTTAGCGGGGGGGCTAGATGAGCAGTTCTTC.

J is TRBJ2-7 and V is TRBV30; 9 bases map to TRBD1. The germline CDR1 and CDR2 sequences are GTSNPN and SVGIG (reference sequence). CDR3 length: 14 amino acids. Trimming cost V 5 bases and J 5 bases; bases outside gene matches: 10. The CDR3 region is CAWSVNRGRDEQYF. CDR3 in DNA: TGTGCCTGGTCTGTAAACAGGGGGCGCGACGAGCAGTACTTC. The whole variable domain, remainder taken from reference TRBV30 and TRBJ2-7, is SQTIHQWPATLVQPVGSPLSLECTVEGTSNPNLYWYRQAAGRGLQLLFYSVGIGQISSEVPQNLSASRPQDRQFILSSKKLLLSDSGFYLCAWSVNRGRDEQYFGPGTRLTVT.

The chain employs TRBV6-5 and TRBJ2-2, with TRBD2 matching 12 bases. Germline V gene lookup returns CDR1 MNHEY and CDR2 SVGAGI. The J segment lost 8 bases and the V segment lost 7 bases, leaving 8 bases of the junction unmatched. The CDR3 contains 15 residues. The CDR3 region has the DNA TGTGCCAGCACCCAGACTAGCGGGGGCCGGGGGGAGCTGTTTTTT. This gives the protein CASTQTSGGRGELFF.

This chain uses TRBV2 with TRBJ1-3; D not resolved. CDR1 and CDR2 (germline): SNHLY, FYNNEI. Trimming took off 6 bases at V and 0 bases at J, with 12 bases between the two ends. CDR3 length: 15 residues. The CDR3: CASSGGEYSGNTIYF. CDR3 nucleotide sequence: TGTGCCAGCAGCGGTGGGGAGTACTCTGGAAACACCATATATTTT.

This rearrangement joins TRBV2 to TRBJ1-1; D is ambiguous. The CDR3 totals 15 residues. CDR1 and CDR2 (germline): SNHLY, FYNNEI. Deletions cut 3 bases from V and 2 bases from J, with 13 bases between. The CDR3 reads CASSDIGQANTEAFF. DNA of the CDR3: TGTGCCAGCAGTGATATAGGGCAGGCAAACACTGAAGCTTTCTTT.

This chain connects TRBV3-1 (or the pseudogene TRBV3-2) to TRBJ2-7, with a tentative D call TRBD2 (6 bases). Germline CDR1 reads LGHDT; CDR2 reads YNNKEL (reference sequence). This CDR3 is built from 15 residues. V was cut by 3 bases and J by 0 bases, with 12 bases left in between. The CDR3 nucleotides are TGTGCCAGCAGCCACCGGGACTGGAGCTCCTACGAGCAGTACTTC. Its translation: CASSHRDWSSYEQYF.

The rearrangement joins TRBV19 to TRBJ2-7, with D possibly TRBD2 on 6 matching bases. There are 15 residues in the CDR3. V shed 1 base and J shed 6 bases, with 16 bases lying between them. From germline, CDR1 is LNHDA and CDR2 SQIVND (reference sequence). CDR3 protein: CASSIVLGLQGEQYF. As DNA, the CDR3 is TGTGCCAGTAGTATAGTTCTGGGACTTCAGGGCGAGCAGTACTTC. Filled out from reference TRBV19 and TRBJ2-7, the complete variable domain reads DGGITQSPKYLFRKEGQNVTLSCEQNLNHDAMYWYRQDPGQGLRLIYYSQIVNDFQKGDIAEGYSVSREKKESFPLTVTSAQKNPTAFYLCASSIVLGLQGEQYFGPGTRLTVT.

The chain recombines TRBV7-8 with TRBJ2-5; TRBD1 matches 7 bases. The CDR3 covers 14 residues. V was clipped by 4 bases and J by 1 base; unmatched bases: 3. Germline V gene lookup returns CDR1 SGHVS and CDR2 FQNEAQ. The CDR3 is CASSSRDSQETQYF. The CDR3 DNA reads TGTGCCAGCAGCTCCCGGGACAGCCAAGAGACCCAGTACTTC.

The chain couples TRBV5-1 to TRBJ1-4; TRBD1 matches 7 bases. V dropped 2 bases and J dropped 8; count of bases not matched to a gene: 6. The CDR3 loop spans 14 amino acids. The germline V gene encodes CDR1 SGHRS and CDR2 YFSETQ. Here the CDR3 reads CASSFGTAGEKLFF. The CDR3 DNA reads TGCGCCAGCAGCTTCGGGACAGCCGGGGAAAAACTGTTTTTT.

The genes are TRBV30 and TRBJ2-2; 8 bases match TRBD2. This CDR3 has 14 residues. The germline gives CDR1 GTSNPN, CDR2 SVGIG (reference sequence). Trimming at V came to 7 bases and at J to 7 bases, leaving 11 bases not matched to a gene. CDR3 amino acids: CALIGGAQLGELFF. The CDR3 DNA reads TGTGCCTTAATCGGGGGGGCGCAGCTCGGGGAGCTGTTTTTT.

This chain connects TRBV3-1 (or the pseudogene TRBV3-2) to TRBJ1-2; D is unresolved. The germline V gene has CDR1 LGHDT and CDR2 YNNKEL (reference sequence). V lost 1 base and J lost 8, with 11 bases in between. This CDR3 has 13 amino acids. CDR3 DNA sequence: TGTGCCAGCAGCCAAGTTGCGGCGAGCGGCTACACCTTC. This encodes CASSQVAASGYTF.

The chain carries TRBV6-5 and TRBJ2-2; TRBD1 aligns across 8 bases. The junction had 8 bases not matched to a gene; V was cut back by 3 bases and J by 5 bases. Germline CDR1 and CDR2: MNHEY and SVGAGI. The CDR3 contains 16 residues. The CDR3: CASSYSTGARTGELFF. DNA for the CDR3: TGTGCCAGCAGTTATTCGACAGGGGCTAGGACCGGGGAGCTGTTTTTT.

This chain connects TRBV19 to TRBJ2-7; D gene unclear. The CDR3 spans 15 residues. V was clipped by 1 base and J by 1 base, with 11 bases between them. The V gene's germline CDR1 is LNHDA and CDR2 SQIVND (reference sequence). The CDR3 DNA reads TGTGCCAGTAGTATAGTTGCAGCCGCATCCTACGAGCAGTACTTC. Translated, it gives CASSIVAAASYEQYF.